This paragraph reports one T cell receptor beta chain. This clone was recorded a few times. Its antigen remains unidentified. No base quality values were provided; no much bigger clone lies one nucleotide off. In Seattle, one collaborating source enrolled patients while the infection was active and tracked those patients longitudinally over the course of disease. Collaborating institutions collected whole blood in K2EDTA tubes following their own protocols. Collaborator samples were shipped for TCRbeta analysis as frozen whole blood, isolated PBMCs, or DNA extracted from either sample type. The immunoSEQ Assay, a bias-controlled multiplex PCR, was used to amplify TCRbeta CDR3 regions from genomic DNA. The source study handled its data this way. Within the assay, amplification of reference gene primers was used to estimate how many nucleated cells each sample contained. Sequence reads were collapsed and filtered to measure the absolute abundance of every unique TCRbeta CDR3 rearrangement. For each sample, productive Simpson clonality was calculated by taking the square root of Simpson's diversity index across productive rearrangements. Held by TCRdb, this immuneACCESS table contains in-frame sequences only and omits some clones. Under half of the omission traces to an unresolved V gene where checked; the cause of the rest is unknown. The V and J calls and clone size were taken over from that table, and D and trimming were inferred from the DNA. The sample profile shows 30,000 to 35,000 clones; 81% of them were found once. The biggest ten clones account for about 3.2% of the sample.

This entry comes from a study of blood T cell repertoires in COVID-19 (dated by TCRdb to 2020 to 2021). Regarding the study in general: Samples from collaborators originated in the United States, Italy and Spain and spanned both the acute and convalescent phases of COVID-19. Where HLA class I and class II types were available, the types were taken from metadata supplied by the sample provider, not from assay-based typing. The prospective study material was composed of cDNA or gDNA derived from T cells, B-cell-depleted T cells, or PBMCs. The repertoires were released in a freely available public database intended as a resource for research on the immune response to SARS-CoV-2. Samples came from the ongoing ImmuneRACE study (first 160 participants) plus 1,254 subjects from 6 global collaborators. Nearly every sample came with metadata listing a de-identified subject ID, COVID-19 status, age in years and sex. The dataset comprised deeply sampled blood TCRbeta repertoires from subjects exposed to, actively infected with, or recovered from COVID-19.

Results and caveats for the whole study, not just this receptor: The amount of clinical and demographic metadata varied by source and participant and was provided uncurated.

The sequenced sample consisted of peripheral blood. This clonotype was sampled from a man in his 70s with COVID-19, enrolled during active disease.

The CDR3 region: CASSTLGLAWETQYF. The nucleotide sequence reads as follows: TGTGCCAGTAGTACCCTCGGACTAGCGTGGGAGACCCAGTACTTC. This chain joins TRBV19 to TRBJ2-5; TRBD2 agrees with 9 junctional bases. As encoded in the germline V gene (reference sequence), CDR1 is LNHDA while CDR2 is SQIVND. Ends trimmed: V by 4 bases, J by 5 bases; bases unmatched to a gene: 8. The CDR3 starts with the cysteine, ends with the phenylalanine, and has 15 residues. Only the CDR3 DNA is retained, 45 bases long and in frame from the first base. Full variable domain (CDR3 extended with the reference TRBV19 and TRBJ2-5 proteins): DGGITQSPKYLFRKEGQNVTLSCEQNLNHDAMYWYRQDPGQGLRLIYYSQIVNDFQKGDIAEGYSVSREKKESFPLTVTSAQKNPTAFYLCASSTLGLAWETQYFGPGTRLLVL.